These T cell receptor beta chains were read from a single sample in a study of patients and donors after allogeneic stem cell transplantation. MiXCR, run by TCRdb on the RT-PCR reads, gives a single entry per CDR3 protein. The sample has over 150,000 distinct CDR3 sequences; approximately 31% are singletons. Sequenced: blood, either unsorted or a sorted T cell fraction (not recorded which). Every receptor here comes from a human donor who was either an allogeneic HSCT recipient or a stem cell or donor lymphocyte infusion donor (not recorded which). It is not recorded whose cells these are; they may come from a transplant donor. Both conserved end residues are part of each CDR3. The D gene is left open where the match is weak. Only part of the rows carry a size: once, few, many, or a class if the clone is expanded.

DNA	CDR3	size	V	J	D
TGTGCCAGCAGTTTCCCAGGCTCTTATGGCTACACCTTC	CASSFPGSYGYTF	few	TRBV28	TRBJ1-2	.
TGTGCCAGCAGTTCCGAGACACTTAACTATGGCTACACCTTC	CASSSETLNYGYTF	few	TRBV6-5	TRBJ1-2	.
TGTGCCAGCAGCCCACAGGGGCTCAATGAAAAACTGTTTTTT	CASSPQGLNEKLFF	few	TRBV12-3/TRBV12-4	TRBJ1-4	TRBD1
TGTGCCAGCAGCTTAGCCCGCTACAATGAGCAGTTCTTC	CASSLARYNEQFF	.	TRBV7-6	TRBJ2-1	.
TGTGCCAGCAGTTGGGGACAGGGGGCTAACACCATATATTTT	CASSWGQGANTIYF	.	TRBV12-3/TRBV12-4	TRBJ1-3	TRBD1
TGCGCCAGCAGCCCCGGGACCCCCTGGGAAAAACTGTTTTTT	CASSPGTPWEKLFF	few	TRBV4-3	TRBJ1-4	.
TGTGCCACCAGTCCGGGGATCACTAATGAAAAACTGTTTTTT	CATSPGITNEKLFF	many	TRBV24-1	TRBJ1-4	.
TGCAGTGCTGAGGGTAATACGCAGTATTTT	CSAEGNTQYF	once	TRBV20-1	TRBJ2-3	.
TGCGCCAGCAGCCCCGGACAGGGGATGGAGACCCAGTACTTC	CASSPGQGMETQYF	.	TRBV5-1	TRBJ2-5	TRBD1
TGTGCCAGCAGTGAGGGGCAGGGCAATCAGCCCCAGCATTTT	CASSEGQGNQPQHF	many	TRBV2	TRBJ1-5	.